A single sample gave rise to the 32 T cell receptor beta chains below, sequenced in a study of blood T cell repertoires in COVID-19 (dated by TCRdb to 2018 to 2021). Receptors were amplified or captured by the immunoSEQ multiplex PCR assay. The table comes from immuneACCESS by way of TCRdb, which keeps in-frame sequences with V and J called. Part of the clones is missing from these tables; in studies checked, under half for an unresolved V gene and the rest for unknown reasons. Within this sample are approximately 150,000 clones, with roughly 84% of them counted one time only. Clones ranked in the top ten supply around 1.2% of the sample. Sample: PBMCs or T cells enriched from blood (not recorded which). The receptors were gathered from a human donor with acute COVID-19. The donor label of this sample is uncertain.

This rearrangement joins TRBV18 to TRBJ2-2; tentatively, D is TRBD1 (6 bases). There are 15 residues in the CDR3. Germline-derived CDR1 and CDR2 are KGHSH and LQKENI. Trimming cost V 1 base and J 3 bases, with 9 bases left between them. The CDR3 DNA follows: TGTGCCAGCTCACCACAACAGGGTGACACCGGGGAGCTGTTTTTT. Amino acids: CASSPQQGDTGELFF.

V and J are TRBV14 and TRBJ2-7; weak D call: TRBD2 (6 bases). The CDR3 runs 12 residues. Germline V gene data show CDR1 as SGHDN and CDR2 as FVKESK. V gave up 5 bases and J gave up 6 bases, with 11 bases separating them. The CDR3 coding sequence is TGTGCCAGCAGCGGGGGGAGACTCGAGCAGTACTTC. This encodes CASSGGRLEQYF.

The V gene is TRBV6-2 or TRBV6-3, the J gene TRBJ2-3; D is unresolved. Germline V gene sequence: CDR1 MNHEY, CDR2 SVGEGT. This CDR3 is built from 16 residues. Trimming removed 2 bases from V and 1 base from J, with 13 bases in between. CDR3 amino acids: CASSYVTGKGTDTQYF. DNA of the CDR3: TGTGCCAGCAGTTACGTAACGGGTAAAGGCACAGATACGCAGTATTTT.

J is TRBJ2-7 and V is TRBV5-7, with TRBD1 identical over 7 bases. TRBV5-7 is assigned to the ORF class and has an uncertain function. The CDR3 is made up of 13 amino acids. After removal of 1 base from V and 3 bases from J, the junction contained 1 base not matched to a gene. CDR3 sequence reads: CASSLPGGYEQYF. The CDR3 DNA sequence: TGTGCCAGCAGCTTGCCAGGGGGCTACGAGCAGTACTTC.

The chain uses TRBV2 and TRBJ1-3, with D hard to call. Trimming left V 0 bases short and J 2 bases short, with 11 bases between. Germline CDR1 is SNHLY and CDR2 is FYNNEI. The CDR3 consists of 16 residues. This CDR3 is CASSEAGRSPGNTIYF. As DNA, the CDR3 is TGTGCCAGCAGTGAAGCTGGGAGGTCCCCTGGAAACACCATATATTTT.

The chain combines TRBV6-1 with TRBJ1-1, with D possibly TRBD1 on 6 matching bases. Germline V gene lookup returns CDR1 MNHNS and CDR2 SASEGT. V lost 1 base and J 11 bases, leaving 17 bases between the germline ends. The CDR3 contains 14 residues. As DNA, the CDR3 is TGTGCCAGCAGTGAAGGCGGGGGGCTCGTTTATGCTTTCTTT. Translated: CASSEGGGLVYAFF.

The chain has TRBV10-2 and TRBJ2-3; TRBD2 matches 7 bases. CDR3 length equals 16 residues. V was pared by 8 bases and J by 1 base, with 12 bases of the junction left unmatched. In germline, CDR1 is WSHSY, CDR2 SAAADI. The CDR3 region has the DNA TGCGCCAGCGGCCCAAGCGGGGCGGAAGGCACAGATACGCAGTATTTT. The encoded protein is CASGPSGAEGTDTQYF.

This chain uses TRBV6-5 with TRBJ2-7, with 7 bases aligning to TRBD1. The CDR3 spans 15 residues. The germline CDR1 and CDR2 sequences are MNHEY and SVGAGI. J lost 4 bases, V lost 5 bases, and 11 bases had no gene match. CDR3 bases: TGTGCCAGCAGTCCCGACCCCGGGACAGATTACGAGCAGTACTTC. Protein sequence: CASSPDPGTDYEQYF.

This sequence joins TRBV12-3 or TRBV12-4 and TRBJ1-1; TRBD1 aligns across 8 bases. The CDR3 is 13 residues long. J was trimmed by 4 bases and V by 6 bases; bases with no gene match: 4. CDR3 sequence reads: CASSATGVTEAFF. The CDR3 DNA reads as TGTGCCAGCAGCGCGACAGGGGTCACTGAAGCTTTCTTT.

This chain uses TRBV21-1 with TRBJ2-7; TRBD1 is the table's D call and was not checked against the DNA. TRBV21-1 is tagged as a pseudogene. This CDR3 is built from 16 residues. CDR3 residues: CASSKGGQKLAYEQYF. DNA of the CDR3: TGTGCCAGCAGCAAAGGGGGCCAGAAGCTAGCCTACGAGCAGTACTTC.

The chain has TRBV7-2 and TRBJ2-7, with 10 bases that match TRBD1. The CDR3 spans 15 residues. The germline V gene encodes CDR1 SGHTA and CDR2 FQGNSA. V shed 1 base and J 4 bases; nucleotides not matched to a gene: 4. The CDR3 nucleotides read TGTGCCAGCAGCTTAGGGACAGGGGGTGGATACGAGCAGTACTTC. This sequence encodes CASSLGTGGGYEQYF.

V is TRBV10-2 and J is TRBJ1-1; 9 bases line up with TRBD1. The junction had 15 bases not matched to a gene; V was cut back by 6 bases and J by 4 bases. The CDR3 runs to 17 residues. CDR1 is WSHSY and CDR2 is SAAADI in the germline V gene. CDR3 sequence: CASRRPWDRAGSTEAFF. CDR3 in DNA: TGCGCCAGCAGACGCCCATGGGACAGGGCGGGTAGCACTGAAGCTTTCTTT.

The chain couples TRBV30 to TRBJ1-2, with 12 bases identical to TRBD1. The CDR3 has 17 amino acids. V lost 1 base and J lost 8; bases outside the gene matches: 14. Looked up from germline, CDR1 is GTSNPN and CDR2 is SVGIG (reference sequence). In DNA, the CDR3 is TGTGCCTGGAGTGGGGGGACAGGGGGCTTTACCCCATTCGGCTACACCTTC. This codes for CAWSGGTGGFTPFGYTF. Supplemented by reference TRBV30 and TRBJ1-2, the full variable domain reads SQTIHQWPATLVQPVGSPLSLECTVEGTSNPNLYWYRQAAGRGLQLLFYSVGIGQISSEVPQNLSASRPQDRQFILSSKKLLLSDSGFYLCAWSGGTGGFTPFGYTFGSGTRLTVV.

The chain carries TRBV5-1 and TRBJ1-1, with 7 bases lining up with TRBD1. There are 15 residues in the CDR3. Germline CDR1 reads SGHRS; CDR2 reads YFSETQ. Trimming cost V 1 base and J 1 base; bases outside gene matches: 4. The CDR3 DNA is TGCGCCAGCAGCTTGTCCCACAGGGGGAACACTGAAGCTTTCTTT. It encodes CASSLSHRGNTEAFF.

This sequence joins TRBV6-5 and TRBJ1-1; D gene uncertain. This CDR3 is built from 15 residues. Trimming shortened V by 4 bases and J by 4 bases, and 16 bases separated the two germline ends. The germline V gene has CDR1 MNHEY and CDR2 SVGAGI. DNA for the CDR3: TGTGCCAGCAGTTTATCCCCCCCGAGAGGCACTGAAGCTTTCTTT. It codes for CASSLSPPRGTEAFF.

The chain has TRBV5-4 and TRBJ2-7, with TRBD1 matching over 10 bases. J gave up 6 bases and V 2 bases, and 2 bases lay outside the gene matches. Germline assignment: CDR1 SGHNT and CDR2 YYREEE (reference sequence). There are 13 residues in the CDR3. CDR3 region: CASSFGTGAEQYF. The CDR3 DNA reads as TGTGCCAGCAGCTTCGGGACAGGGGCCGAGCAGTACTTC. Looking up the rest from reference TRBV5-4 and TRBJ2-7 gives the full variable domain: ETGVTQSPTHLIKTRGQQVTLRCSSQSGHNTVSWYQQALGQGPQFIFQYYREEENGRGNFPPRFSGLQFPNYSSELNVNALELDDSALYLCASSFGTGAEQYFGPGTRLTVT.

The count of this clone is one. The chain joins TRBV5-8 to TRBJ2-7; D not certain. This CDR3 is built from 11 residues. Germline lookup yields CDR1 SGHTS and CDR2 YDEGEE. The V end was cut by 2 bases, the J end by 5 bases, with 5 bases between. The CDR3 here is CASSFLDEQYF. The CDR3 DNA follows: TGTGCCAGCAGCTTCTTAGACGAGCAGTACTTC.

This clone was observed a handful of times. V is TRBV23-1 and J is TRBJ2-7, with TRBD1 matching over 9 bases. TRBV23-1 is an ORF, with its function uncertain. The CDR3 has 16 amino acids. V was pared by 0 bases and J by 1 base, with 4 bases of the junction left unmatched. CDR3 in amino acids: CASSQSGTGNSYEQYF. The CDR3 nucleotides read TGCGCCAGCAGTCAATCGGGGACAGGGAATTCCTACGAGCAGTACTTC.

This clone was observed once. CDR3 in amino acids: CASSVSSGGSNEQFF. DNA for the CDR3: TGTGCCAGCAGTGTATCTAGCGGAGGGTCTAATGAGCAGTTCTTC. The rearrangement links TRBV6-4 to TRBJ2-1; the match to TRBD2 covers 7 bases. The CDR3 is made up of 15 amino acids. Germline CDR1 is MRHNA and CDR2 is SNTAGT. V shed 4 bases, J shed 7 bases, and the junction held 10 bases outside the gene matches.

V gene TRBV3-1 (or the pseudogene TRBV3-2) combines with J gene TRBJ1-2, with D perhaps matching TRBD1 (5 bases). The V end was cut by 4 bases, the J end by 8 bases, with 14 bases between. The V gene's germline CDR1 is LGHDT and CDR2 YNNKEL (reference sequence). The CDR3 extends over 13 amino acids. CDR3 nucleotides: TGTGCCAGCAGCCTCAGGGCCGCTGGGGGCTACACCTTC. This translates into CASSLRAAGGYTF.

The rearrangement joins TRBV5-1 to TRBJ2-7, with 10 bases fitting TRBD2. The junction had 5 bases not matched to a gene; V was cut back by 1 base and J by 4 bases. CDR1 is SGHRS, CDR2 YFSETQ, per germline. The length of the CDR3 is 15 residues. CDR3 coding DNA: TGCGCCAGCAGCTTGACTACTAGCGGGGTTTACGAGCAGTACTTC. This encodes CASSLTTSGVYEQYF.

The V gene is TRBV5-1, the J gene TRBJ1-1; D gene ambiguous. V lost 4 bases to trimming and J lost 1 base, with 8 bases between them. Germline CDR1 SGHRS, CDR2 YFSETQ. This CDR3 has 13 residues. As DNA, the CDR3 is TGCGCCAGCAGCACCCAGGAGAACACTGAAGCTTTCTTT. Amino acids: CASSTQENTEAFF. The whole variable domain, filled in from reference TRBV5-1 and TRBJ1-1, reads KAGVTQTPRYLIKTRGQQVTLSCSPISGHRSVSWYQQTPGQGLQFLFEYFSETQRNKGNFPGRFSGRQFSNSRSEMNVSTLELGDSALYLCASSTQENTEAFFGQGTRLTVV.

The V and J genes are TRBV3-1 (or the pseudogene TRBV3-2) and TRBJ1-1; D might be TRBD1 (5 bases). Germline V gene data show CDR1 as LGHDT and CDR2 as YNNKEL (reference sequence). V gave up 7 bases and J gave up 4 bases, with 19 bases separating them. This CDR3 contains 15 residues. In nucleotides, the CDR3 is TGTGCCAGCACGCGGGACTCCCGATGGAGCACTGAAGCTTTCTTT. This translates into CASTRDSRWSTEAFF.

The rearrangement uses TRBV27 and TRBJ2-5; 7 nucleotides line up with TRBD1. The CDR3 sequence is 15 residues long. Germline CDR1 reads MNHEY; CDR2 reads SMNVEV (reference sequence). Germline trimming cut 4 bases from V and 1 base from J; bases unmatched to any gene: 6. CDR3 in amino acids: CASSSLRTGQETQYF. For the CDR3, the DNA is TGTGCCAGCAGTTCCTTAAGGACAGGCCAAGAGACCCAGTACTTC.

The CDR3 bases are TGTGCCAGCAGCGAACAGGGTCGGGGCCAAGAGACCCAGTACTTC. As protein: CASSEQGRGQETQYF. The chain recombines TRBV9 with TRBJ2-5, with D maybe TRBD1 (6 bases). From germline, CDR1 is SGDLS and CDR2 YYNGEE. This CDR3 region has 15 residues. V was pared by 3 bases and J by 1 base, with 13 bases between.

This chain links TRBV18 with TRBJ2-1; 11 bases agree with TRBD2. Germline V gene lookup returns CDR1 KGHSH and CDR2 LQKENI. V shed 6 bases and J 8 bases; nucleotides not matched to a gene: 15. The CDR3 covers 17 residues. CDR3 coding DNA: TGTGCCAGCTCGCCCTCCTATAGCGGGGGGGGCCCGGATGAGCAGTTCTTC. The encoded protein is CASSPSYSGGGPDEQFF.

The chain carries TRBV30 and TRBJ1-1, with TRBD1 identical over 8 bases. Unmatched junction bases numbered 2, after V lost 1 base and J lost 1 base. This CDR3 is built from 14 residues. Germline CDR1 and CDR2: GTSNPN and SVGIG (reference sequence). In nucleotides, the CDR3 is TGTGCCTGGAGTGGGGACAGGAGGAACACTGAAGCTTTCTTT. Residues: CAWSGDRRNTEAFF.

The DNA for the CDR3 is TGTGCCAGCTCGTTGGGACAGGGTAGTCAGCCCCAGCATTTT. Protein sequence: CASSLGQGSQPQHF. The chain joins TRBV18 to TRBJ1-5; TRBD1 matches at 9 bases. There are 14 residues in the CDR3. Germline V gene data show CDR1 as KGHSH and CDR2 as LQKENI. J gave up 6 bases and V 6 bases, and 6 bases lay outside the gene matches.

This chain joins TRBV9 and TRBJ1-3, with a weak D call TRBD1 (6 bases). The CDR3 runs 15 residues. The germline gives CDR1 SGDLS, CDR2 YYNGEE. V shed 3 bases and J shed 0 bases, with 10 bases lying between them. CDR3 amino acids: CASSEGGYSGNTIYF. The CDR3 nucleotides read TGTGCCAGCAGCGAGGGGGGGTACTCTGGAAACACCATATATTTT.

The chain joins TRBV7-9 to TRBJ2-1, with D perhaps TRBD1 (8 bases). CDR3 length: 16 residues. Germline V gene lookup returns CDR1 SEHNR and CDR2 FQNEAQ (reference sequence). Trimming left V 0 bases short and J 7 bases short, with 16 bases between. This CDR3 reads CASSLARQGRGNEQFF. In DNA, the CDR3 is TGTGCCAGCAGCTTAGCCAGACAGGGGAGGGGTAATGAGCAGTTCTTC. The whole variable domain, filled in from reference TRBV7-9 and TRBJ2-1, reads DTGVSQNPRHKITKRGQNVTFRCDPISEHNRLYWYRQTLGQGPEFLTYFQNEAQLEKSRLLSDRFSAERPKGSFSTLEIQRTEQGDSAMYLCASSLARQGRGNEQFFGPGTRLTVL.

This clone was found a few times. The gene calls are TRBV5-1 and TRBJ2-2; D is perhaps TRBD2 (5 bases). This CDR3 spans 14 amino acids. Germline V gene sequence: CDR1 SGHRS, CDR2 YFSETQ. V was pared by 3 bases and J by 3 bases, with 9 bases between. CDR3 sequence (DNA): TGCGCCAGCAGCTACGTGAGGGACACCGGGGAGCTGTTTTTT. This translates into CASSYVRDTGELFF.

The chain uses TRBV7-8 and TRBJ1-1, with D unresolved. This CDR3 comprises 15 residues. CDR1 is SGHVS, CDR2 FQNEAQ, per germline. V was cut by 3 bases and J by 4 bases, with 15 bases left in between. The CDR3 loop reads CASSFTTMRVTEAFF. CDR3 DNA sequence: TGTGCCAGCAGCTTTACGACAATGAGGGTCACTGAAGCTTTCTTT. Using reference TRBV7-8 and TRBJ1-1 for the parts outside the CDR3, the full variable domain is GAGVSQSPRYKVAKRGQDVALRCDPISGHVSLFWYQQALGQGPEFLTYFQNEAQLDKSGLPSDRFFAERPEGSVSTLKIQRTQQEDSAVYLCASSFTTMRVTEAFFGQGTRLTVV.